This T cell receptor (beta chain) derives from a study of blood T cell repertoires in COVID-19. Whole-study context: There were acute and convalescent COVID-19 samples, and they came from the United States, Italy and Spain.

As handled by the study authors: By means of reference gene primer amplification, nucleated cell counts were estimated. TCRdb's copy holds only in-frame clones and misses some; the assay was immunoSEQ multiplex PCR. The DNA was the basis for D and trimming; V, J and clone size are from that table. This sample has 200,000 to 300,000 clones; roughly 87% occur once, and the top ten carry 2.5% to 3%. Trimming cost V 1 base and J 3 bases, with 12 bases left between them. The CDR3 covers 16 residues. Germline loops: CDR1 SEHNR, CDR2 FQNEAQ (reference sequence). Cohorts were based on clinical histories the participants reported.

V gene TRBV7-9 combines with J gene TRBJ1-4; D may be TRBD1 (6 bases). Sequenced sample: PBMCs or T cells enriched from blood (not recorded which). This clonotype was sampled from a young woman with acute COVID-19. The DNA of the CDR3 is TGTGCCAGCAGCTTAGGGACAGAAGGCCCTAATGAAAAACTGTTTTTT. It yields the protein CASSLGTEGPNEKLFF.